The TCR beta chain under discussion was sequenced for a study of beta chain features in type 1 diabetes. Across the whole study: Across every sample, 85 million to 120 million sorted cells were examined in total. Study outcomes and limitations: Within the patient group, naive, central memory and Treg TCRB repertoires appeared more similar to each other than within healthy donors. Whether HLA type affects TCRB rearrangement stayed undetermined in the present work.

This clone was picked up a small number of times. Its cognate antigen is unknown. The authors obtained over 95% purity in all sorted populations. V lost 6 bases, J lost 3 bases, and 15 bases lay in between. Germline V CDR1 and CDR2: SGHDT, YYEEEE. This CDR3 contains 14 residues. Every isolated RNA sample was fully reverse transcribed, so sequencing captured expressed TCRB transcripts. Here immunoSEQ multiplex PCR was the method, and the copy in TCRdb shows in-frame clones only, minus some. Of about 900,000 clones listed, about a sixth are singletons. This clonotype originated in a woman under 30 in good health. The gene calls are TRBV5-6 and TRBJ2-5, with D perhaps matching TRBD2 (6 bases). Sequenced input: naive CD4+ T cells from blood. The CDR3 loop is CASTYRAGKETQYF. The CDR3 DNA sequence: TGTGCCAGCACTTACCGTGCGGGGAAAGAGACCCAGTACTTC.